These 6 T cell receptor beta chains were all obtained from the same sample, sequenced in a study of blood T cells in healthy people across ages. Through a sample-barcoded 5' primer and a J-beta primer mix, a second PCR was run for about 6 to 11 cycles. TCRdb reprocessed the 5' RACE reads with MiXCR, giving one entry per CDR3 protein. The sample has approximately 1.5 million distinct CDR3 sequences; under 55% are singletons. The material sequenced was blood. Every receptor here comes from a woman younger than 30 in good health.

This clonotype has a single count. The V and J genes are TRBV5-1 and TRBJ2-7, with 8 bases matching TRBD1. The V and J ends lost 4 bases and 3 bases, in that order; junction bases with no gene match: 9. The CDR3 contains 15 residues. Germline V lookup: CDR1 SGHRS, CDR2 YFSETQ. This CDR3 is CASSATGGPDYEQYF. The CDR3 region has the DNA TGCGCCAGCAGCGCAACAGGGGGGCCAGACTACGAGCAGTACTTC.

In its sample, this clonotype was seen a few times. The J gene is TRBJ2-7, the V gene TRBV12-3 or TRBV12-4; no firm D call. This CDR3 has 15 amino acids. Trimming removed 2 bases at V and 7 bases at J, with 18 bases between. CDR3 sequence reads: CASSLRAAPSFEQYF. The CDR3 coding sequence is TGTGCCAGCAGTTTAAGGGCAGCCCCCTCCTTTGAGCAGTACTTC.

This clonotype appeared a few times. The chain employs TRBV28 and TRBJ2-6; D gene ambiguous. The CDR3 sequence is 16 residues long. V was cut by 4 bases and J by 0 bases, with 10 bases left in between. CDR1 is MDHEN and CDR2 is SYDVKM in the germline V gene. The CDR3 is CASSSNSDSGANVLTF. CDR3 in DNA: TGTGCCAGCAGTTCCAACAGCGACTCTGGGGCCAACGTCCTGACTTTC.

Regarding this clonotype: Possible read error: a much larger clone is one base away. The CDR3 end shows no conserved phenylalanine or tryptophan, and so a read error is likely. CDR3 in DNA: TGCGCCAGCAGCCCCTGGGGCGCTAGCGATTTCGGAAAGACCCAGTACTTA. Translation gives CASSPWGASDFGKTQYL. The rearrangement joins TRBV4-3 to TRBJ2-5; TRBD2 is a possible D gene (6 bases). This CDR3 is built from 17 residues. The V and J ends lost 4 bases and 6 bases respectively, with 24 bases between them. CDR1 is LGHNA and CDR2 is YSLEER in the germline V gene.

The chain links TRBV28 to TRBJ2-1, with D uncertain. In germline, CDR1 is MDHEN, CDR2 SYDVKM. CDR3 length: 16 residues. Deletions cut 6 bases from V and 0 bases from J, with 15 bases between. The CDR3 DNA reads as TGTGCCAGCAGGCGCACATTTTCTAGCTCCTACAATGAGCAGTTCTTC. Amino acids: CASRRTFSSSYNEQFF.

The rearrangement links TRBV18 to TRBJ2-5; D gene unclear. Gene TRBJ2-7 matches the end of the DNA better, so the J call may be wrong. Germline CDR1 reads KGHSH; CDR2 reads LQKENI. The CDR3 spans 14 residues. The CDR3, as DNA: TGTGCCAGCTCCGAAGGTAGCAGGAGCTACGAGCAGTACTTC. Translated: CASSEGSRSYEQYF.